Below, one TCR beta chain is given with its context. The sample originates from a study of cytomegalovirus exposure and HLA in healthy donors. Study context: HLA-typed donors were the source of 82 million or so unique TCRs, which an early data release held.

Use of 60 Vbeta and 13 Jbeta primers characterized the PCR. Only in-frame clones appear in the TCRdb table, and some are missing; sequencing was by immunoSEQ multiplex PCR. The table has around 170,000 clones, approximately 80% seen once. Trimming cost V 5 bases and J 4 bases, with 9 bases left between them. The germline gives CDR1 SGHTA, CDR2 FQGNSA. This CDR3 contains 14 residues. The rearrangement uses TRBV7-2 and TRBJ1-6, with D possibly TRBD1 on 5 matching bases. The source material was PBMCs. This receptor was taken from a middle-aged woman in good health and CMV-seropositive. For the CDR3, the DNA is TGTGCCAGCAGCGCACAGGAATATAATTCACCCCTCCACTTT. Its translation is CASSAQEYNSPLHF. The entire variable domain, with the rest obtained from reference TRBV7-2 and TRBJ1-6, is as follows: GAGVSQSPSNKVTEKGKDVELRCDPISGHTALYWYRQSLGQGLEFLIYFQGNSAPDKSGLPSDRFSAERTGGSVSTLTIQRTQQEDSAVYLCASSAQEYNSPLHFGNGTRLTVT.